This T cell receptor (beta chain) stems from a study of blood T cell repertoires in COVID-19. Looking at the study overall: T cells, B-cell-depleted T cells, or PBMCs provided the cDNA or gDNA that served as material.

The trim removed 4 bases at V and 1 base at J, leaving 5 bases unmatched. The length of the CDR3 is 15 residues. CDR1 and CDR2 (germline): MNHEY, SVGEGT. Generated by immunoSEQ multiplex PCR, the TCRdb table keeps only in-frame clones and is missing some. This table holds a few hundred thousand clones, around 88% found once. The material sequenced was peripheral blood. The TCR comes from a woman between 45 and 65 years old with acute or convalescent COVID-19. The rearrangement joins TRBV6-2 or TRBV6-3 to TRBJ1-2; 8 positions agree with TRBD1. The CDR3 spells CASSLDRAINYGYTF. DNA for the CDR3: TGTGCCAGCAGTTTGGACAGGGCAATTAACTATGGCTACACCTTC.